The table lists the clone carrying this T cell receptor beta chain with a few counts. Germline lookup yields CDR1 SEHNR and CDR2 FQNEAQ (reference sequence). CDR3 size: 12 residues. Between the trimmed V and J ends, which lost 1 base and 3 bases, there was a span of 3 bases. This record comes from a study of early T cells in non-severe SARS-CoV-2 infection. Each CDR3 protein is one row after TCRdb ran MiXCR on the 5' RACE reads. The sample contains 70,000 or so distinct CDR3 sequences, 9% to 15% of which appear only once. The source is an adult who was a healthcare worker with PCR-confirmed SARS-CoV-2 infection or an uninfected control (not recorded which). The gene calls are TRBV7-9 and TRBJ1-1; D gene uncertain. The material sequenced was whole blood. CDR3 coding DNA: TGTGCCAGCAGCTTAGAGGACACTGAAGCTTTCTTT. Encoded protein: CASSLEDTEAFF. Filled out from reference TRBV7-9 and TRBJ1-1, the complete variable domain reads DTGVSQNPRHKITKRGQNVTFRCDPISEHNRLYWYRQTLGQGPEFLTYFQNEAQLEKSRLLSDRFSAERPKGSFSTLEIQRTEQGDSAMYLCASSLEDTEAFFGQGTRLTVV.